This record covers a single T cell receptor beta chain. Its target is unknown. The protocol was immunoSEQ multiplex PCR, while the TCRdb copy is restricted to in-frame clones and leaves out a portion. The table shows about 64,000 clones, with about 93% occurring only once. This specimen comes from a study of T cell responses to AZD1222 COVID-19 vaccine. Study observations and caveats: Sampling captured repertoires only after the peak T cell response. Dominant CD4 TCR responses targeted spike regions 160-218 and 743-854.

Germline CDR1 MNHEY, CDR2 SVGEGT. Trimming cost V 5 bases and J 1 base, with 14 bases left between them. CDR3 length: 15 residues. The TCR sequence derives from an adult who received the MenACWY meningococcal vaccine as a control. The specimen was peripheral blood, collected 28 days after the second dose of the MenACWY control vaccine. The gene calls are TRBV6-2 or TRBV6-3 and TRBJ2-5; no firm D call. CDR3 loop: CASSNLPPIQETQYF. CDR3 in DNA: TGTGCCAGCAGTAACTTACCACCGATCCAAGAGACCCAGTACTTC.